This is a list of T cell receptor beta chains from one sample in a study of shared clonotypes between healthy human individuals. This table comes from immunoSEQ multiplex PCR, and its TCRdb copy is limited to in-frame clones, with some not included. The sample includes approximately 1.5 million clones, approximately 98.5% seen only once; the top ten take 0.36%. Sequencing was performed on naive CD4+ T cells sorted from blood. The receptors were sampled from a man aged 25 to 40 in good health. Both conserved end residues are part of each CDR3. The D gene is left open where the match is weak. Expanded clones are given a class, and other clones once, few, many or no size at all.

v_gene	abundance	d_gene	j_gene	CDR3aa	CDR3nt
TRBV30	NA	NA	TRBJ2-5	CAWSGRGQETQYF	TGTGCCTGGAGTGGAAGAGGCCAAGAGACCCAGTACTTC
TRBV27	NA	TRBD2	TRBJ2-2	CASSSMGRGPNTGELFF	TGTGCCAGCAGTTCGATGGGGAGGGGACCGAACACCGGGGAGCTGTTTTTT
TRBV18	NA	NA	TRBJ2-1	CASSPKIQGLNEQFF	TGTGCCAGCTCACCAAAAATCCAGGGCCTAAATGAGCAGTTCTTC
TRBV5-1	NA	NA	TRBJ2-3	CASSLLGVNTQYF	TGCGCCAGCAGCTTGCTCGGGGTCAATACGCAGTATTTT
TRBV28	NA	NA	TRBJ1-2	CASSLKGFANYGYTF	TGTGCCAGCAGTTTAAAGGGCTTCGCTAACTATGGCTACACCTTC
TRBV29-1	NA	NA	TRBJ1-2	CSVEERVGVYRYTF	TGCAGCGTTGAAGAACGGGTTGGGGTCTATCGCTACACCTTC
TRBV27	NA	NA	TRBJ1-5	CASRGLYSNQPQHF	TGTGCCAGCAGGGGGCTTTATAGCAATCAGCCCCAGCATTTT
TRBV5-1	NA	NA	TRBJ2-3	CASSRQTPTDTQYF	TGCGCCAGCAGCCGACAGACTCCCACAGATACGCAGTATTTT
TRBV7-3	NA	NA	TRBJ2-1	CASSLTGGLGNEQFF	TGTGCCAGCAGCTTAACAGGGGGGTTAGGAAATGAGCAGTTCTTC
TRBV6-5	NA	TRBD1	TRBJ2-7	CASTPGQGSYEQYF	TGTGCCAGCACCCCGGGACAGGGATCCTACGAGCAGTACTTC
TRBV11-2	NA	NA	TRBJ2-7	CASSQGLSKSYEQYF	TGTGCCAGCAGTCAAGGCCTTTCTAAGTCCTACGAGCAGTACTTC
TRBV19	NA	TRBD1	TRBJ2-1	CASRGTGRGGEQFF	TGTGCCAGTAGGGGGACAGGGCGAGGCGGAGAGCAGTTCTTC
TRBV27	NA	TRBD1	TRBJ2-7	CASSPVTGTGFYEQYF	TGTGCCAGCAGCCCCGTTACAGGGACAGGTTTCTACGAGCAGTACTTC
TRBV20-1	once	NA	TRBJ2-3	CRFTQGDTQYF	TGCAGGTTCACCCAGGGGGATACGCAGTATTTT
TRBV5-1	NA	TRBD2	TRBJ2-2	CASRERDPSVGELFF	TGCGCCAGCAGGGAGCGGGACCCATCCGTCGGGGAGCTGTTTTTT
TRBV10-3	NA	NA	TRBJ2-3	CAISQRGTSTDTQYF	TGTGCCATCAGCCAGCGTGGGACTTCCACAGATACGCAGTATTTT
TRBV5-4	NA	NA	TRBJ1-1	CARLGENTEAFF	TGTGCCAGACTGGGGGAAAACACTGAAGCTTTCTTT
TRBV12-5	NA	TRBD2	TRBJ2-1	CASGGIGLTGGPVVDNEQFF	TGTGCTAGTGGGGGTATAGGACTGACGGGAGGGCCAGTTGTGGACAATGAGCAGTTCTTC
TRBV9	NA	TRBD2	TRBJ2-3	CASSSRGGRGTDTQYF	TGTGCCAGCAGCTCCCGGGGCGGGAGAGGCACAGATACGCAGTATTTT
TRBV28	NA	NA	TRBJ2-5	CASSWLMVGETQYF	TGTGCCAGCAGTTGGCTTATGGTAGGAGAGACCCAGTACTTC
TRBV14	NA	TRBD1	TRBJ1-2	CASSAEPWGQGYGYTF	TGTGCCAGCAGCGCGGAACCCTGGGGACAGGGTTATGGCTACACCTTC
TRBV2	NA	TRBD2	TRBJ2-1	CASRVGGRAYNEQFF	TGTGCCAGCAGAGTCGGCGGGAGGGCCTACAATGAGCAGTTCTTC
TRBV6-6	NA	NA	TRBJ2-4	CASSDRAKNIQYF	TGTGCCAGCAGCGACAGAGCCAAAAACATTCAGTACTTC
TRBV7-8	NA	TRBD2	TRBJ2-1	CASSLTSGPEDEQFF	TGTGCCAGCAGCTTAACTAGCGGGCCTGAGGATGAGCAGTTCTTC
TRBV5-4	NA	TRBD1	TRBJ2-5	CASSLDRGRETQYF	TGTGCCAGCAGCTTGGACAGGGGGCGAGAGACCCAGTACTTC
TRBV2	NA	NA	TRBJ1-1	CASSGGDWVEAFF	TGTGCCAGCAGTGGGGGGGATTGGGTTGAAGCTTTCTTT
TRBV5-1	NA	TRBD1	TRBJ1-5	CASSKDRDQPQHF	TGCGCCAGCAGTAAGGACAGGGACCAGCCCCAGCATTTT
TRBV19	NA	TRBD1	TRBJ1-4	CASGKATGQNNEKLFF	TGTGCCAGCGGGAAAGCTACGGGACAGAATAATGAAAAACTGTTTTTT
TRBV5-1	NA	NA	TRBJ2-7	CASSPPAFPPKEQYF	TGCGCCAGCAGCCCACCGGCTTTCCCCCCCAAGGAGCAGTACTTC
TRBV7-3	NA	NA	TRBJ2-2	CASASNSNTGELFF	TGTGCCAGCGCATCAAACTCGAACACCGGGGAGCTGTTTTTT
TRBV6-1	once	TRBD1	TRBJ1-2	CASSRTGDYGYTF	TGTGCCAGCAGCCGCACAGGGGACTATGGCTACACCTTC